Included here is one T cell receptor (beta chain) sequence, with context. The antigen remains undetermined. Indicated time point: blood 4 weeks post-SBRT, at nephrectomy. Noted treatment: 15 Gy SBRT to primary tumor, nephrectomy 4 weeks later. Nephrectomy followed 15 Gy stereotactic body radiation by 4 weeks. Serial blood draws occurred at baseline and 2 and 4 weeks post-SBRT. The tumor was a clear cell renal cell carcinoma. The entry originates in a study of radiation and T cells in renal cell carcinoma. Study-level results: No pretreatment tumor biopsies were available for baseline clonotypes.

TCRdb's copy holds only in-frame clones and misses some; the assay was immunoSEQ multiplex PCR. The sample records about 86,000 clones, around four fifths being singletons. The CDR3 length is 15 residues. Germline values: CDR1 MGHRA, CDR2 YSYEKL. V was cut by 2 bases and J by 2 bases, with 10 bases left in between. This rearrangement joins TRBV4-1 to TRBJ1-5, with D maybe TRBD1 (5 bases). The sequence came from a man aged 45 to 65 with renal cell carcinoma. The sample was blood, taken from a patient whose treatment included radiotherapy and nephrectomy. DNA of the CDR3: TGCGCCAGCAGCCAACGGGGAGGGGGCAATCAGCCCCAGCATTTT. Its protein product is CASSQRGGGNQPQHF.